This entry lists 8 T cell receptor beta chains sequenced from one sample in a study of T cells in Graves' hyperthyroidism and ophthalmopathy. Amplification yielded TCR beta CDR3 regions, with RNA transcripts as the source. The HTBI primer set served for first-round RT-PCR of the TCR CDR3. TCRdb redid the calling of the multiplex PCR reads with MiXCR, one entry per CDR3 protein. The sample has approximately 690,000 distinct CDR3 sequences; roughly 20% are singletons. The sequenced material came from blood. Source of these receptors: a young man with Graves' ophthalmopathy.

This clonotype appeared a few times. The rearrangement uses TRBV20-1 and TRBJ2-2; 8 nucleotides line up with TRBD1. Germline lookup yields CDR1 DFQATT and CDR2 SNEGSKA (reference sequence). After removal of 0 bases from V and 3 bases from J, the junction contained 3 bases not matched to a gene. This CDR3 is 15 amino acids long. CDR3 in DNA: TGCAGTGCTAGAGATCTACAGGGGGACACCGGGGAGCTGTTTTTT. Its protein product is CSARDLQGDTGELFF.

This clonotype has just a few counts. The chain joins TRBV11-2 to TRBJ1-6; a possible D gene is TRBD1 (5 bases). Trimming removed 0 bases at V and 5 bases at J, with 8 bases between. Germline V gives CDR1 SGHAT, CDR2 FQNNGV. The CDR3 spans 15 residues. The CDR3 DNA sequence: TGTGCCAGCAGCTTAGAGCCAGGGAATAATTCACCCCTCCACTTT. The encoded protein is CASSLEPGNNSPLHF. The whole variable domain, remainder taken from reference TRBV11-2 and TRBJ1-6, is EAGVAQSPRYKIIEKRQSVAFWCNPISGHATLYWYQQILGQGPKLLIQFQNNGVVDDSQLPKDRFSAERLKGVDSTLKIQPAKLEDSAVYLCASSLEPGNNSPLHFGNGTRLTVT.

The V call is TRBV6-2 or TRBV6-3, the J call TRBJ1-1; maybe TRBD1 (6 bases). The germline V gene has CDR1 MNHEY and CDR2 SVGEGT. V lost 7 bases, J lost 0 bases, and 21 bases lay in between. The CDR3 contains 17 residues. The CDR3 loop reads CASTPAGWGRMNTEAFF. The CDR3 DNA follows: TGTGCCAGCACTCCCGCGGGGTGGGGGCGCATGAACACTGAAGCTTTCTTT.

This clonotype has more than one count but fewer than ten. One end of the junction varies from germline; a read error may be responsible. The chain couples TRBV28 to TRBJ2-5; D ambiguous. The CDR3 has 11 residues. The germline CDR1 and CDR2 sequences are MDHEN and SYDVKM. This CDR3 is CASSFGEAQYF. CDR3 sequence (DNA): TGTGCCAGCAGTTTCGGAGAGGCCCAGTACTTC.

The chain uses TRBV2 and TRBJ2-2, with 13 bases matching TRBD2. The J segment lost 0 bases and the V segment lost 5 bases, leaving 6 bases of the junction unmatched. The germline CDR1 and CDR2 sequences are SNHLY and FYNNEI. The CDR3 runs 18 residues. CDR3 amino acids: CASSTGLAGLSNTGELFF. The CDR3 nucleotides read TGTGCCAGCAGTACGGGACTAGCGGGACTATCGAACACCGGGGAGCTGTTTTTT.

The CDR3 region has the DNA TGTGCCAGCAGCTTAGCCGGACCGCACTCTGGGGCCAACGTCCTGACTTTC. Translation gives CASSLAGPHSGANVLTF. The J gene is TRBJ2-6, the V gene TRBV7-2, with unresolved D. V gave up 0 bases and J gave up 0 bases, with 9 bases separating them. Germline V lookup: CDR1 SGHTA, CDR2 FQGNSA. The CDR3 is made up of 17 amino acids.

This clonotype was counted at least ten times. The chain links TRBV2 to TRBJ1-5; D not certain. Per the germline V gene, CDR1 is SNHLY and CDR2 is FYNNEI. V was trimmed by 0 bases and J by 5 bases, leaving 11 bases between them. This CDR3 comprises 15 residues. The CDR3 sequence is CASSEAEAGDQPQHF. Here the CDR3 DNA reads TGTGCCAGCAGTGAAGCGGAGGCCGGGGATCAGCCCCAGCATTTT.

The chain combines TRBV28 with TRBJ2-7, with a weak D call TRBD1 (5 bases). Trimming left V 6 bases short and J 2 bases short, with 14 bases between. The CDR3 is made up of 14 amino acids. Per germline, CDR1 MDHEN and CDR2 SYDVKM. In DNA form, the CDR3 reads TGTGCCAGCAGAAAGAGACAGAACACCTACGAGCAGTACTTC. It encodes CASRKRQNTYEQYF.